The 21 T cell receptor beta chains reported below all come from one sample, sequenced in a study. TCRdb re-called the reads through MiXCR, storing one row per CDR3 protein. This table holds several thousand distinct CDR3 sequences, roughly 32% found once. Source material: blood. These receptors were taken from a human donor.

In regard to this clonotype: Because it lacks the conserved phenylalanine or tryptophan at the end, this CDR3 is likely a read error. Because the CDR3's place on the DNA is in doubt, the DNA is left out and the CDR3 is given as listed by TCRdb. The V call is TRBV7-9, the J call TRBJ2-1. In germline, CDR1 is SEHNR, CDR2 FQNEAQ (reference sequence). From its first to its last residue, the CDR3 has 11 amino acids. The CDR3 reads CASSSISGRHG.

By share, this clonotype counts as medium-sized. The rearrangement joins TRBV6-2 or TRBV6-3 to TRBJ1-6; D gene uncertain. Trimming removed 0 bases from V and 10 bases from J, with 7 bases in between. CDR1 is MNHEY and CDR2 is SVGEGT in the germline V gene. This CDR3 spans 13 amino acids. CDR3 coding DNA: TGTGCCAGCAGTTACTCGATTTCATCACCCCTCCACTTT. Its translation is CASSYSISSPLHF.

The table lists this clonotype with a count of one. J is TRBJ1-1 and V is TRBV20-1, with a tentative D call TRBD1 (5 bases). Germline V CDR1 and CDR2: DFQATT, SNEGSKA (reference sequence). The CDR3 spans 15 residues. V lost 5 bases and J 3 bases, leaving 19 bases between the germline ends. Here the CDR3 DNA reads TGCAGTGCTGGACCAGGGTCCGGAAGGGACACTGAAGCTTTCTTT. Protein: CSAGPGSGRDTEAFF.

This clonotype is deemed medium-sized. V is TRBV12-3 or TRBV12-4 and J is TRBJ2-1, with D maybe TRBD2 (5 bases). Deletions cut 3 bases from V and 10 bases from J, with 10 bases between. This CDR3 is built from 12 residues. CDR3 sequence: CASSFSRREQFF. DNA for the CDR3: TGTGCCAGCAGTTTCAGTAGGAGGGAGCAGTTCTTC.

This clonotype was seen at least ten times. V is TRBV30 and J is TRBJ2-2, with D perhaps matching TRBD1 (6 bases). The germline CDR1 and CDR2 sequences are GTSNPN and SVGIG (reference sequence). This CDR3 spans 14 amino acids. V was trimmed by 3 bases and J by 6 bases, leaving 14 bases between them. CDR3 sequence: CAWSDRRFPGELFF. CDR3 nucleotides: TGTGCCTGGAGCGACAGGCGATTCCCCGGGGAGCTGTTTTTT.

This clonotype is medium-sized (0.01 to 0.1%) by share. V usage is TRBV4-2 and J usage is TRBJ2-1, with D maybe TRBD1 (6 bases). V was pared by 4 bases and J by 5 bases, with 15 bases between. CDR1 and CDR2 (germline): LGHNA, YNFKEQ. There are 15 residues in the CDR3. This CDR3 reads CASSRQDGDNNEQFF. CDR3 nucleotides: TGTGCCAGCAGCCGCCAGGACGGGGACAACAATGAGCAGTTCTTC.

The J gene is TRBJ2-7, the V gene TRBV20-1, with D tentatively TRBD2 (5 bases). This CDR3 region has 16 residues. The V gene lost 8 bases and the J gene lost 9 bases, with 32 bases spanning the gap. Germline V gene lookup returns CDR1 DFQATT and CDR2 SNEGSKA (reference sequence). CDR3 sequence (DNA): TGCAGTAGCAGCAGTTCGATAAGCGGTCGCCATGGAGGGCAGTACTTC. Protein: CSSSSSISGRHGGQYF.

By its share, this clonotype is medium-sized. This rearrangement joins TRBV20-1 to TRBJ2-7; D is uncertain. V gave up 3 bases and J gave up 5 bases, with 8 bases separating them. The CDR3 loop spans 11 amino acids. CDR1 and CDR2 from the germline V gene are DFQATT and SNEGSKA (reference sequence). Written as DNA, the CDR3 is TGCAGTGCTAGTGTTTCGAACGAGCAGTACTTC. Translating gives CSASVSNEQYF.

By share, this clonotype counts as medium-sized. The CDR3 DNA is TGCAGTGCGGCAAAGACAGGGAATCAGCCCCAGCATTTT. The encoded protein is CSAAKTGNQPQHF. The gene calls are TRBV20-1 and TRBJ1-5; 7 bases are shared with TRBD1. The V gene end was trimmed by 6 bases and the J gene end by 4 bases; junction bases not matched to a gene: 6. Germline V CDR1 and CDR2: DFQATT, SNEGSKA (reference sequence). This CDR3 is 13 amino acids long.

This sequence joins TRBV5-1 and TRBJ2-1; no definite D call. Germline assignment: CDR1 SGHRS and CDR2 YFSETQ. The CDR3 extends over 12 amino acids. The V end was cut by 5 bases, the J end by 5 bases, with 8 bases between. CDR3 sequence reads: CASRKDHNEQFF. As DNA, the CDR3 is TGCGCCAGCAGGAAGGACCACAATGAGCAGTTCTTC.

This clonotype is judged medium-sized (0.01 to 0.1%). V gene TRBV20-1 combines with J gene TRBJ1-1; the match to TRBD1 covers 8 bases. This CDR3 comprises 14 residues. CDR1 DFQATT and CDR2 SNEGSKA come from the germline V gene (reference sequence). V gave up 4 bases and J gave up 0 bases; unmatched junction bases: 4. Here the CDR3 reads CSANRQGMNTEAFF. The DNA of the CDR3 is TGCAGTGCTAACCGACAGGGGATGAACACTGAAGCTTTCTTT.

This clonotype is labeled as medium-sized. This chain connects TRBV4-2 to TRBJ2-7; 8 bases agree with TRBD2. From germline, CDR1 is LGHNA and CDR2 YNFKEQ. J was trimmed by 3 bases and V by 0 bases; bases with no gene match: 10. The CDR3 spans 17 residues. CDR3 amino acids: CASSQDGGSGKFYEQYF. Written as DNA, the CDR3 is TGTGCCAGCAGCCAAGATGGGGGTAGCGGGAAGTTCTACGAGCAGTACTTC.

The CDR3 sequence is CAWTRGWEGQPQHF. The DNA of the CDR3 is TGTGCCTGGACCCGGGGTTGGGAGGGCCAGCCCCAGCATTTT. The chain joins TRBV30 to TRBJ1-5; D remains ambiguous. The CDR3 totals 14 residues. Germline values: CDR1 GTSNPN, CDR2 SVGIG (reference sequence). V lost 4 bases to trimming and J lost 7 bases, with 17 bases between them. Drawing the rest from reference TRBV30 and TRBJ1-5, the complete variable domain is SQTIHQWPATLVQPVGSPLSLECTVEGTSNPNLYWYRQAAGRGLQLLFYSVGIGQISSEVPQNLSASRPQDRQFILSSKKLLLSDSGFYLCAWTRGWEGQPQHFGDGTRLSIL.

Judged by abundance, this clonotype is medium-sized. The chain couples TRBV20-1 to TRBJ2-1; 7 nucleotides agree with TRBD2. Germline V gene lookup returns CDR1 DFQATT and CDR2 SNEGSKA (reference sequence). The CDR3 is made up of 15 amino acids. Losses at the gene ends were 8 bases for V and 4 bases for J; bases not matched to a gene: 14. The CDR3 DNA follows: TGCAGTACAATTCAAGGCGGAGCGGGATACAATGAGCAGTTCTTC. It codes for CSTIQGGAGYNEQFF.

This clonotype is classed as medium-sized. The V and J genes are TRBV29-1 and TRBJ2-2, with 10 bases that match TRBD2. Trimming removed 6 bases from V and 6 bases from J; junction bases left unmatched: 7. This CDR3 is 14 amino acids long. Germline loops: CDR1 SQVTM, CDR2 ANQGSEA. CDR3 residues: CSVPSGRLAGELFF. As DNA, the CDR3 is TGCAGCGTCCCTAGCGGGAGATTGGCCGGGGAGCTGTTTTTT.

The V gene is TRBV29-1, the J gene TRBJ1-5; 7 positions match TRBD1. CDR3 length equals 13 residues. The germline gives CDR1 SQVTM, CDR2 ANQGSEA. Trimming at V came to 5 bases and at J to 4 bases, leaving 5 bases not matched to a gene. The CDR3 region has the DNA TGCAGCGTTTCAGGGGGAGGAAATCAGCCCCAGCATTTT. It is translated as CSVSGGGNQPQHF.

CDR3 in DNA: TGCAGCCAAGAAAGCTATGGCTACACCTTC. Amino acids: CSQESYGYTF. The chain carries TRBV29-1 and TRBJ1-2; D ambiguous. Germline values: CDR1 SQVTM, CDR2 ANQGSEA. This CDR3 has 10 residues. V lost 8 bases, J lost 4 bases, and 8 bases lay in between.

This clonotype was detected a few times. Being one base from a much bigger clone, this may be a read error. V usage is TRBV3-1 and J usage is TRBJ2-6, with D possibly being TRBD1 (5 bases). The CDR3 runs to 17 residues. CDR1 and CDR2 (germline): LGHDT, YNNKEL (reference sequence). This CDR3 is CASSLLSRDSGANVPTF. CDR3 nucleotides: TGTGCCAGCAGCCTTCTCAGCAGAGACTCTGGGGCCAACGTCCCGACTTTC. Looking up the rest from reference TRBV3-1 and TRBJ2-6 gives the full variable domain: DTAVSQTPKYLVTQMGNDKSIKCEQNLGHDTMYWYKQDSKKFLKIMFSYNNKELIINETVPNRFSPKSPDKAHLNLHINSLELGDSAVYFCASSLLSRDSGANVPTFGAGSRLTVL.

By sample fraction, this clonotype is medium-sized. The V and J genes are TRBV29-1 and TRBJ1-1; D unresolved. The CDR3 contains 13 residues. From germline, CDR1 is SQVTM and CDR2 ANQGSEA. Trimming took off 4 bases at V and 2 bases at J, with 11 bases between the two ends. The CDR3 region is CSVVPDPNTEAFF. The CDR3, as DNA: TGCAGCGTTGTCCCAGATCCTAACACTGAAGCTTTCTTT.

Points on this clonotype: A much larger clone is a single base away; this may be a read error. This chain joins TRBV29-1 and TRBJ2-1, with D perhaps matching TRBD2 (5 bases). V was trimmed by 5 bases and J by 10 bases, leaving 18 bases between them. The CDR3 sequence is 13 residues long. Germline CDR1 reads SQVTM; CDR2 reads ANQGSEA. In DNA, the CDR3 is TGCAGCGTTACAAGCGGTCTCTCCTACGAGCAGTTCTTC. Amino acid sequence: CSVTSGLSYEQFF.

V usage is TRBV29-1 and J usage is TRBJ1-1; D is undetermined. Germline CDR1 is SQVTM and CDR2 is ANQGSEA. The CDR3 sequence is 16 residues long. V lost 6 bases and J 9 bases, leaving 29 bases between the germline ends. CDR3 protein: CSVKRSAAMEGEKAFF. The DNA for the CDR3 is TGCAGCGTCAAAAGGTCCGCCGCCATGGAGGGAGAAAAAGCTTTCTTT.